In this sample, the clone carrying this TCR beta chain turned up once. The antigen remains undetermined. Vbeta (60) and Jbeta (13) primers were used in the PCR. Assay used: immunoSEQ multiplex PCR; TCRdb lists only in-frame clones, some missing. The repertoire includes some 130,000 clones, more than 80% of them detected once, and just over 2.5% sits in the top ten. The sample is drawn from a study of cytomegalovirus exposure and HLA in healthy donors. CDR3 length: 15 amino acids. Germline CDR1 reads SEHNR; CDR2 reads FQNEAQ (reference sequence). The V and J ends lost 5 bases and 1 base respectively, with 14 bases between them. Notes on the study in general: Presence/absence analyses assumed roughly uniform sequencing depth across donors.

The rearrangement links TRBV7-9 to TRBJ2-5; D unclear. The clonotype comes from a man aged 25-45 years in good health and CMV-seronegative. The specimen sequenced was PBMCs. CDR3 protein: CASSVLSLSQETQYF. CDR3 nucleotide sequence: TGTGCCAGCAGCGTACTCTCCCTCTCCCAAGAGACCCAGTACTTC. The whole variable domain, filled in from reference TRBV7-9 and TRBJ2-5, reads DTGVSQNPRHKITKRGQNVTFRCDPISEHNRLYWYRQTLGQGPEFLTYFQNEAQLEKSRLLSDRFSAERPKGSFSTLEIQRTEQGDSAMYLCASSVLSLSQETQYFGPGTRLLVL.